This TCR beta chain appears in the sequencing data of a study of T cell responses to AZD1222 COVID-19 vaccine. The study, taken as a whole, reports: Seropositivity was recorded at baseline in only 6 or 7 AZD1222 recipients.

The method was immunoSEQ multiplex PCR; TCRdb's version includes in-frame clones alone and lacks a portion of them. This table holds some 150,000 clones, about 88% found once. Comments on this clone: Its specificity is not known.

The CDR3 totals 17 residues. Germline lookup yields CDR1 SGHRS and CDR2 YFSETQ. V gave up 4 bases and J gave up 7 bases, with 24 bases separating them. The starting material was peripheral blood, obtained 28 days after the second AZD1222 dose. The chain employs TRBV5-1 and TRBJ2-1; D may be TRBD2 (6 bases). This sequence originates from an adult who received the AZD1222 COVID-19 vaccine. The CDR3 sequence is CASSTLPGGSTQNEQFF. The CDR3 DNA sequence: TGCGCCAGCAGCACCCTGCCCGGGGGATCGACACAGAATGAGCAGTTCTTC. Supplemented by reference TRBV5-1 and TRBJ2-1, the full variable domain reads KAGVTQTPRYLIKTRGQQVTLSCSPISGHRSVSWYQQTPGQGLQFLFEYFSETQRNKGNFPGRFSGRQFSNSRSEMNVSTLELGDSALYLCASSTLPGGSTQNEQFFGPGTRLTVL.